These 29 T cell receptor beta chains originate from one sample sequenced in a study of preoperative IRX-2 immunotherapy in early breast cancer (dated by TCRdb to the late 2010s). The treatment or condition label for this specimen denotes: preoperative locoregional IRX-2 cytokine immunotherapy. The method was the immunoSEQ multiplex PCR assay. Sourced from immuneACCESS, this table was stored by TCRdb with only in-frame sequences that have V and J called. A share of the clones is absent; for the studies checked, an unresolved V gene accounts for under half, and the remainder has no known explanation. The sample contains a few thousand clones, about 61% of them found a single time. The ten biggest clones cover 9% to 12% of the sample. The specimen comprised tumor tissue, sampled before IRX-2 immunotherapy. All receptors come from a human donor with breast cancer.

This clone has a handful of counts. The chain employs TRBV18 and TRBJ1-1, with D possibly matching TRBD1 (5 bases). The germline V gene has CDR1 KGHSH and CDR2 LQKENI. V lost 5 bases to trimming and J lost 0 bases, with 10 bases between them. The CDR3 runs 14 residues. CDR3 amino acids: CASSSQGMNTEAFF. CDR3 nucleotide sequence: TGTGCCAGCTCATCCCAGGGAATGAACACTGAAGCTTTCTTT.

J is TRBJ2-7 and V is TRBV18, with 10 bases matching TRBD1. CDR3 length: 15 amino acids. Germline CDR1 and CDR2: KGHSH and LQKENI. V lost 3 bases to trimming and J lost 2 bases; unmatched junction nucleotides: 4. The CDR3 region has the DNA TGTGCCAGCTCACCTCCAGGACAGGGGGCCTACGAGCAGTACTTC. Translated: CASSPPGQGAYEQYF.

The chain combines TRBV19 with TRBJ1-2; D is unresolved. Germline CDR1 and CDR2: LNHDA and SQIVND (reference sequence). This CDR3 comprises 12 residues. Trimming left V 11 bases short and J 8 bases short, with 18 bases between. The CDR3 loop is CALRRSGGGYTF. The CDR3 region has the DNA TGTGCCTTAAGGCGAAGTGGCGGAGGCTACACCTTC.

This clone was counted a few times. This rearrangement joins TRBV28 to TRBJ2-3, with D perhaps matching TRBD1 (6 bases). CDR1 is MDHEN and CDR2 is SYDVKM in the germline V gene. V was shortened by 10 bases and J by 3 bases, with 17 bases between the two germline ends. The CDR3 spans 14 residues. The CDR3: CATLTGRQTDTQYF. CDR3 bases: TGTGCCACCCTAACAGGGAGACAAACAGATACGCAGTATTTT.

The V and J genes are TRBV28 and TRBJ1-6, with a tentative D call TRBD1 (5 bases). Per the germline V gene, CDR1 is MDHEN and CDR2 is SYDVKM. The CDR3 has 17 residues. V was clipped by 3 bases and J by 0 bases, with 12 bases between them. The CDR3 DNA follows: TGTGCCAGCAGTTTGGTTTCAGGGAGCTCCTATAATTCACCCCTCCACTTT. Its protein product is CASSLVSGSSYNSPLHF.

This chain connects TRBV10-2 to TRBJ2-5; 11 bases agree with TRBD1. CDR1 WSHSY and CDR2 SAAADI come from the germline V gene. This CDR3 spans 15 amino acids. Unmatched junction bases numbered 7, after V lost 6 bases and J lost 4 bases. The CDR3 protein is CASSPGQGDLETQYF. The CDR3 DNA follows: TGCGCCAGCAGCCCGGGACAGGGGGATCTAGAGACCCAGTACTTC.

The chain uses TRBV18 and TRBJ2-7; D uncertain. CDR1 KGHSH and CDR2 LQKENI come from the germline V gene. Trimming removed 4 bases at V and 4 bases at J, with 11 bases between. This CDR3 region has 13 residues. CDR3 bases: TGTGCCAGCTCACGAGAAGTCTCATACGAGCAGTACGTC. It yields the protein CASSREVSYEQYV.

The CDR3 region has the DNA TGTGCCAGCTCACCGGGACAGGGAGGAGGTACGCAGTATTTT. This codes for CASSPGQGGGTQYF. The chain is built from TRBV18 and TRBJ2-3, with 9 bases identical to TRBD1. This CDR3 is built from 14 residues. V dropped 3 bases and J dropped 8; count of bases not matched to a gene: 6. Germline V gene data show CDR1 as KGHSH and CDR2 as LQKENI.

The chain recombines TRBV7-1 with TRBJ2-1, with 9 bases fitting TRBD2. TRBV7-1 is flagged as an ORF with uncertain function. The CDR3 contains 16 residues. The V and J ends lost 4 bases and 5 bases, in that order; junction bases with no gene match: 9. DNA for the CDR3: TGTGCCAGCAGCTTCCTTAGCGGGGGCCGCCACAATGAGCAGTTCTTC. Its protein product is CASSFLSGGRHNEQFF.

V usage is TRBV18 and J usage is TRBJ2-5; D is undetermined. Trimming removed 3 bases at V and 5 bases at J, with 7 bases between. Germline CDR1 and CDR2: KGHSH and LQKENI. This CDR3 has 12 amino acids. Written as DNA, the CDR3 is TGTGCCAGCTCACCGGACGTGGAGACCCAGTACTTC. Amino acid sequence: CASSPDVETQYF.

The CDR3 sequence: CASSRASGPYQPQHF. CDR3 in DNA: TGTGCCAGCAGTCGGGCTTCGGGGCCATATCAGCCCCAGCATTTT. The V and J genes are TRBV6-8 and TRBJ1-5, with a weak D call TRBD1 (5 bases). The V gene's germline CDR1 is MNHGY and CDR2 SAAAGT. Trimming stripped 5 bases from V and 5 bases from J, with 16 bases between. CDR3 size: 15 residues.

The chain carries TRBV7-7 and TRBJ1-6, with a weak D call TRBD1 (6 bases). The length of the CDR3 is 15 residues. Looked up from germline, CDR1 is SSHAT and CDR2 is FNYEAQ (reference sequence). Trimming left V 7 bases short and J 7 bases short, with 17 bases between. CDR3 loop: CASTGGGPGNSPLHF. The CDR3 DNA reads TGTGCCAGCACCGGCGGGGGGCCGGGGAATTCACCCCTCCACTTT. Drawing the rest from reference TRBV7-7 and TRBJ1-6, the complete variable domain is GAGVSQSPRYKVTKRGQDVTLRCDPISSHATLYWYQQALGQGPEFLTYFNYEAQPDKSGLPSDRFSAERPEGSISTLTIQRTEQRDSAMYRCASTGGGPGNSPLHFGNGTRLTVT.

V gene TRBV14 combines with J gene TRBJ1-2; D call uncertain. CDR1 and CDR2 (germline): SGHDN, FVKESK. CDR3 length: 12 amino acids. V shed 4 bases and J shed 8 bases, with 11 bases lying between them. CDR3 residues: CASSLRGRGYTF. DNA of the CDR3: TGTGCCAGCAGCCTCCGAGGTCGAGGCTACACCTTC.

J is TRBJ2-1 and V is TRBV11-3; TRBD2 matches 11 bases. The V and J ends lost 5 bases and 4 bases, in that order; junction bases with no gene match: 10. The CDR3 extends over 17 amino acids. Germline CDR1 and CDR2: SGHNT and YENEEA. CDR3 coding DNA: TGTGCCAGCAGCGTACTAGCGGGGGAGCTTTCTTACAATGAGCAGTTCTTC. Amino acids: CASSVLAGELSYNEQFF.

The chain carries TRBV10-2 and TRBJ2-7; 10 bases line up with TRBD1. V dropped 10 bases and J dropped 3; count of bases not matched to a gene: 3. Germline CDR1 is WSHSY and CDR2 is SAAADI. CDR3 length: 12 residues. For the CDR3, the DNA is TGCGCCATGGGGACAGGGGTCTACGAGCAGTACTTC. It encodes CAMGTGVYEQYF.

By share, this clone counts as large. The J gene is TRBJ2-4, the V gene TRBV29-1, with 9 bases lining up with TRBD2. V shed 6 bases and J 0 bases; nucleotides not matched to a gene: 18. The CDR3 is 19 amino acids. Germline assignment: CDR1 SQVTM and CDR2 ANQGSEA. DNA of the CDR3: TGCAGCGTCGGAGTGGGGGGTAGAATAGCGGGAGTAGCCAAAAACATTCAGTACTTC. Encoded protein: CSVGVGGRIAGVAKNIQYF. The full variable domain, rest sourced from reference TRBV29-1 and TRBJ2-4, is SAVISQKPSRDICQRGTSLTIQCQVDSQVTMMFWYRQQPGQSLTLIATANQGSEATYESGFVIDKFPISRPNLTFSTLTVSNMSPEDSSIYLCSVGVGGRIAGVAKNIQYFGAGTRLSVL.

V is TRBV4-1 and J is TRBJ2-5; no reliable D call. Deletions cut 5 bases from V and 4 bases from J, with 11 bases between. The CDR3 runs 13 residues. The V gene's germline CDR1 is MGHRA and CDR2 YSYEKL. The CDR3 nucleotides read TGCGCCAGCAGCTACCTTAAGGGAGAGACCCAGTACTTC. Its translation: CASSYLKGETQYF.

This chain uses TRBV29-1 with TRBJ1-1, with D unclear. CDR1 is SQVTM and CDR2 is ANQGSEA in the germline V gene. The CDR3 extends over 12 amino acids. The V gene lost 4 bases and the J gene lost 4 bases, with 10 bases spanning the gap. The CDR3 region has the DNA TGCAGCGTTGTTATGACTGGCACTGAAGCTTTCTTT. The encoded protein is CSVVMTGTEAFF. Full variable domain (rest looked up from reference TRBV29-1 and TRBJ1-1): SAVISQKPSRDICQRGTSLTIQCQVDSQVTMMFWYRQQPGQSLTLIATANQGSEATYESGFVIDKFPISRPNLTFSTLTVSNMSPEDSSIYLCSVVMTGTEAFFGQGTRLTVV.

The rearrangement joins TRBV25-1 to TRBJ1-4; D ambiguous. CDR1 MGHDK and CDR2 SYGVNS come from the germline V gene. Trimming stripped 4 bases from V and 7 bases from J, with 13 bases between. This CDR3 contains 14 residues. The CDR3 reads CASSGDLGVEKLFF. The CDR3 nucleotides read TGTGCCAGCAGTGGAGACTTGGGTGTTGAAAAACTGTTTTTT.

Only a few counts were recorded for this clone. The chain is built from TRBV6-8 and TRBJ1-1; 8 bases align to TRBD1. From germline, CDR1 is MNHGY and CDR2 SAAAGT. The V segment lost 10 bases and the J segment 0 bases; nucleotides outside the gene matches: 7. The CDR3 is 14 amino acids. The CDR3 DNA follows: TGTGCCACTGGACAGGGAAGGGTGAACACTGAAGCTTTCTTT. Protein sequence: CATGQGRVNTEAFF.

This clone was observed a few times. The chain recombines TRBV15 with TRBJ2-3; D might be TRBD1 (6 bases). The CDR3 is 15 residues long. The germline gives CDR1 LNHNV, CDR2 YYDKDF (reference sequence). Trimming removed 0 bases at V and 3 bases at J, with 10 bases between. The DNA for the CDR3 is TGTGCCACCAGCAGAGATACAGGGAAGACAGATACGCAGTATTTT. It translates to CATSRDTGKTDTQYF.

This chain uses TRBV11-3 with TRBJ2-7, with TRBD1 matching over 8 bases. The germline gives CDR1 SGHNT, CDR2 YENEEA. This CDR3 is 14 amino acids long. Trimming took 1 base from V and 5 from J; bases not matched to a gene: 4. The CDR3 region has the DNA TGTGCCAGCAGCTTAGGGACAGGGATAAACGAGCAGTACGTC. Encoded protein: CASSLGTGINEQYV.

This clone was found a few times. This CDR3 reads CASSPTLTEAFF. The CDR3 bases are TGTGCCAGTAGTCCGACCCTCACTGAAGCTTTCTTT. The rearrangement joins TRBV19 to TRBJ1-1; D remains ambiguous. The CDR3 has 12 residues. V was clipped by 5 bases and J by 4 bases, with 8 bases between them. Looked up from germline, CDR1 is LNHDA and CDR2 is SQIVND (reference sequence).

This sequence joins TRBV29-1 and TRBJ1-6; tentative D call: TRBD1 (6 bases). Germline V gene lookup returns CDR1 SQVTM and CDR2 ANQGSEA. V lost 4 bases, J lost 6 bases, and 16 bases lay in between. The CDR3 runs to 15 residues. The CDR3 region is CSVVRQQGFNSPLHF. The CDR3, as DNA: TGCAGCGTTGTCCGACAACAGGGTTTTAATTCACCCCTCCACTTT.

This chain links TRBV19 with TRBJ1-6, with 7 bases that match TRBD1. Germline lookup yields CDR1 LNHDA and CDR2 SQIVND (reference sequence). The CDR3 is 14 residues long. V shed 4 bases, J shed 9 bases, and the junction held 6 bases outside the gene matches. CDR3 residues: CASSTTGVGSPLHF. The CDR3, as DNA: TGTGCCAGTAGTACAACAGGGGTTGGTTCACCCCTCCACTTT.

The chain is built from TRBV5-1 and TRBJ1-1, with D possibly being TRBD1 (5 bases). CDR3 length: 15 residues. Germline V gene sequence: CDR1 SGHRS, CDR2 YFSETQ. The ends were cut back, 1 base at V and 3 bases at J, with 13 bases in the middle. The CDR3 DNA follows: TGCGCCAGCAGCTTGAATGGACAAGGGGACACTGAAGCTTTCTTT. Amino acids: CASSLNGQGDTEAFF.

The gene calls are TRBV6-8 and TRBJ2-5, with D unresolved. The CDR3 length is 13 residues. V was trimmed by 5 bases and J by 4 bases, leaving 11 bases between them. Germline V CDR1 and CDR2: MNHGY, SAAAGT. CDR3 bases: TGTGCCAGCAGTATCATGCTCGGAGAGACCCAGTACTTC. Its protein is CASSIMLGETQYF.

On this clone itself: The junction does not match germline at one end; this may be a read error. The chain joins TRBV7-6 to TRBJ2-3; 9 positions agree with TRBD2. CDR3 length: 19 amino acids. Germline lookup yields CDR1 SGHVS and CDR2 FNYEAQ. CDR3 DNA: TGTGCCAGAAGCTTGGAGGCGGGGGGGCACCCTTTTCCCCCTCGTACGCAGTATTTT. Translated: CARSLEAGGHPFPPRTQYF.

The chain links TRBV11-3 to TRBJ1-2; 7 nucleotides align to TRBD1. Germline CDR1 and CDR2: SGHNT and YENEEA. This CDR3 is built from 14 residues. Trimming took 5 bases from V and 2 from J; bases not matched to a gene: 5. For the CDR3, the DNA is TGTGCCAGCAGCAGACAGGGAGGGAACTATGGCTACACCTTC. Translating gives CASSRQGGNYGYTF.